These T cell receptor beta chains were read from a single sample in a study of vaccination and CD4 T cells after COVID-19. Their target antigens are unknown. TCRdb used MiXCR to reprocess the PCR reads, holding one entry per CDR3 protein. The sample holds more than 20,000 distinct CDR3 sequences; about 40% are singletons and the top ten take 4.5% to 5.5%. This sample comprised CD4+ T cells from blood, cultured in vitro, obtained about 7 months after SARS-CoV-2 vaccination. Receptor source: a human donor who had recovered from COVID-19. Both conserved end residues are trimmed from each CDR3. Each record gives: V gene, J gene, CDR3 protein.

v_call: TRBV19
j_call: TRBJ2-5
cdr3_aa: ASSTLLGLAGGKWATQY

v_call: TRBV20-1
j_call: TRBJ2-5
cdr3_aa: SAPSATQETQY

v_call: TRBV20-1
j_call: TRBJ1-1
cdr3_aa: SARPGGARYTEAF

v_call: TRBV20-1
j_call: TRBJ1-1
cdr3_aa: SARVRDRDTEAF

v_call: TRBV20-1
j_call: TRBJ2-3
cdr3_aa: SARDLGSSTDTQY

v_call: TRBV27
j_call: TRBJ1-5
cdr3_aa: ASSLGWSNQPQH

v_call: TRBV28
j_call: TRBJ1-2
cdr3_aa: ASSFLGSGYT

v_call: TRBV19
j_call: TRBJ1-1
cdr3_aa: ASSRGQGTAEAF

v_call: TRBV20-1
j_call: TRBJ1-6
cdr3_aa: SAISPGPSNHSPLH

v_call: TRBV20-1
j_call: TRBJ2-3
cdr3_aa: SARDQVADTQY

v_call: TRBV28
j_call: TRBJ1-2
cdr3_aa: ASTLRGHDFYGYT

v_call: TRBV6-1
j_call: TRBJ2-5
cdr3_aa: ASGRGSDGETQY

v_call: TRBV28
j_call: TRBJ2-5
cdr3_aa: ASSNEKFIGTQY

v_call: TRBV7-3
j_call: TRBJ2-2
cdr3_aa: ASSPDTGELF

v_call: TRBV20-1
j_call: TRBJ1-5
cdr3_aa: SAPGQASNQPQH

v_call: TRBV20-1
j_call: TRBJ1-5
cdr3_aa: SARDLIWDQPQH

v_call: TRBV11-2
j_call: TRBJ2-5
cdr3_aa: ASSLETGLLQETQY

v_call: TRBV6-4
j_call: TRBJ1-2
cdr3_aa: ASSDPGQIYGYT

v_call: TRBV20-1
j_call: TRBJ2-1
cdr3_aa: SARDGVAGAPSYNEQF

v_call: TRBV5-1
j_call: TRBJ2-5
cdr3_aa: ASSPGTGGYGTQY

v_call: TRBV5-4
j_call: TRBJ2-3
cdr3_aa: ASGDYRSTDTQY

v_call: TRBV7-2
j_call: TRBJ2-5
cdr3_aa: ASSPRSGQETQY

v_call: TRBV24-1
j_call: TRBJ2-1
cdr3_aa: ATSDSYGDSYNEQF

v_call: TRBV24-1
j_call: TRBJ1-1
cdr3_aa: ATSDSMNTEAF

v_call: TRBV6-1
j_call: TRBJ2-3
cdr3_aa: ASSGLASTDTQY

v_call: TRBV12-3/TRBV12-4
j_call: TRBJ1-1
cdr3_aa: ASRGGQGFMNTEAF

v_call: TRBV20-1
j_call: TRBJ1-6
cdr3_aa: SASGWVGRGNSPLH

v_call: TRBV20-1
j_call: TRBJ2-1
cdr3_aa: SANLAGVYNEQF

v_call: TRBV28
j_call: TRBJ2-1
cdr3_aa: ASSERQSGRVEQF

v_call: TRBV10-1
j_call: TRBJ1-1
cdr3_aa: ASALDLNTEAF

v_call: TRBV27
j_call: TRBJ1-1
cdr3_aa: ASSSLSGTDTEAF

v_call: TRBV15
j_call: TRBJ2-1
cdr3_aa: ATSRVGLAPAYNEQF

v_call: TRBV7-2
j_call: TRBJ2-7
cdr3_aa: ASSFVSGVYEQY

v_call: TRBV7-9
j_call: TRBJ2-3
cdr3_aa: ASSSFSRNTDTQY

v_call: TRBV20-1
j_call: TRBJ2-5
cdr3_aa: SAIRRVQETQY

v_call: TRBV29-1
j_call: TRBJ2-7
cdr3_aa: SVVGTHYEQY

v_call: TRBV28
j_call: TRBJ2-3
cdr3_aa: ASSIPAGTQY

v_call: TRBV6-1
j_call: TRBJ1-1
cdr3_aa: ASSPTNGRTEAF

v_call: TRBV20-1
j_call: TRBJ2-3
cdr3_aa: SARDGGTSEADTQY

v_call: TRBV30
j_call: TRBJ2-3
cdr3_aa: AWSVYTHGTQY

v_call: TRBV21-1
j_call: TRBJ2-1
cdr3_aa: AITSGRNEQF

v_call: TRBV10-3
j_call: TRBJ2-3
cdr3_aa: AIRQDTDTQY

v_call: TRBV7-9
j_call: TRBJ2-3
cdr3_aa: ASSLGQLSTDTQY

v_call: TRBV7-2
j_call: TRBJ1-5
cdr3_aa: ASSSDSGRVNQPQH

v_call: TRBV20-1
j_call: TRBJ1-2
cdr3_aa: SAWTGFGGYT

v_call: TRBV7-2
j_call: TRBJ2-3
cdr3_aa: ASSLDGGGLTDTQY

v_call: TRBV7-9
j_call: TRBJ2-1
cdr3_aa: ASSPPGQGYNEQF

v_call: TRBV7-2
j_call: TRBJ2-5
cdr3_aa: ASSQITGGAETQY

v_call: TRBV19
j_call: TRBJ1-2
cdr3_aa: ASSPPTDRFYGYT

v_call: TRBV28
j_call: TRBJ2-7
cdr3_aa: ASSLYAGGEQY